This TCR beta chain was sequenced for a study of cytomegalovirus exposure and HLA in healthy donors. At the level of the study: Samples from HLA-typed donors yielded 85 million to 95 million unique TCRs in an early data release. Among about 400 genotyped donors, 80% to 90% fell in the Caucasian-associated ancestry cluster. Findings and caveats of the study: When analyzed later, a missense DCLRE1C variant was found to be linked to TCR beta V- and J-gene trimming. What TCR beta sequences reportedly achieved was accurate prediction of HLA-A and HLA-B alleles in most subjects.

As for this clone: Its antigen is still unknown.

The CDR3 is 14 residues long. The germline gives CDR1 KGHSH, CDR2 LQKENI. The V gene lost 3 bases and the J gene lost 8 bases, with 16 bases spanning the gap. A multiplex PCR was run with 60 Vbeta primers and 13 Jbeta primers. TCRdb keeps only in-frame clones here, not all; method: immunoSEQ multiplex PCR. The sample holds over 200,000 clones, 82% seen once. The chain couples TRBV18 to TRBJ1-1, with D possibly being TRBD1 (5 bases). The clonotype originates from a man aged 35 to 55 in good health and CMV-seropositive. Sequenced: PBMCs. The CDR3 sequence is CASSPSTAVREAFF. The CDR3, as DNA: TGTGCCAGCTCACCCTCGACAGCCGTAAGAGAAGCTTTCTTT.